The source of this TCR beta chain is a study of T cells in Graves' hyperthyroidism and ophthalmopathy. Notes on the study in general: Appearing also in blood were most of the thyroid clonotypes expanded above 0.001.

The investigators amplified TCR beta CDR3 regions from RNA transcripts. HTBI primers were the set used in a first-round RT-PCR of the TCR CDR3. MiXCR, applied by TCRdb to the multiplex PCR reads, yields one record per CDR3 protein. The profile shows fewer than 700,000 distinct CDR3 sequences, approximately 17% of them singletons. At least 3 on the Clinical Activity Score was recorded for ophthalmopathy patients, who also had NOSPECS grade at least 4 and duration under 3 months. This clonotype has ten or more counts. Its antigen is not known. Between the trimmed V and J ends, which lost 5 bases and 7 bases, there was a span of 18 bases. The CDR3 runs to 15 residues. The V gene's germline CDR1 is SGHTA and CDR2 FQGTGA.

The V and J genes are TRBV7-3 and TRBJ2-1, with D maybe TRBD2 (6 bases). The clonotype was recovered from a woman aged 18 to 35 with Graves' ophthalmopathy. Sequencing input: blood. The CDR3 reads CASSLPGLLSNEQFF. The CDR3 nucleotides read TGTGCCAGCAGCCTCCCCGGACTACTGTCGAATGAGCAGTTCTTC.